This T cell receptor (beta chain) was retrieved from a study of control samples from healthy donors and cancer patients. V shed 4 bases and J shed 4 bases, with 16 bases lying between them. The CDR3 has 15 residues. Germline assignment: CDR1 LGHNA and CDR2 YNFKEQ. TCRdb's table, derived via immunoSEQ multiplex PCR, lists solely in-frame clones and lacks some. The repertoire consists of over 150,000 clones, with just under 95% occurring once and the leading ten covering 1.4% to 1.5%. Sequencing was carried out using blood. The rearrangement uses TRBV4-2 and TRBJ2-5; the D gene is possibly TRBD1 (5 bases). The origin of this receptor is a man younger than 30 in good health. The CDR3, as DNA: TGTGCCAGCAGCCCAGAGTGGGGCTGGCGAGAGACCCAGTACTTC. It encodes CASSPEWGWRETQYF.